In this sample, the clone carrying this TCR beta chain turned up once. These data come from a study of blood T cell repertoires in COVID-19. Sequenced by immunoSEQ multiplex PCR; TCRdb stores in-frame clones only, minus some. The top ten hold around 6% of the sample, which has about 130,000 clones, about 80% seen once. The CDR3 totals 13 residues. In germline, CDR1 is MNHEY, CDR2 SVGAGI. Trimming took 6 bases from V and 2 from J, leaving 10 bases between them. The source of this sequence is a woman aged 50 to 60 who had recovered from COVID-19. This chain links TRBV6-5 with TRBJ1-2; TRBD1 is a possible D gene (6 bases). The sample was PBMCs or T cells enriched from blood (not recorded which). The CDR3 sequence: CASRRDTNYGYTF. CDR3 DNA: TGTGCCAGCAGGAGGGACACCAACTATGGCTACACCTTC.